The source of this T cell receptor beta chain is a study of response to subunit inactivated influenza vaccine. Study observations and caveats: Researchers suggested that each seasonal influenza vaccination recruits few new T cells.

Germline assignment: CDR1 LGHNA and CDR2 YSLEER. The CDR3 covers 15 residues. Trimming removed 0 bases at V and 7 bases at J, with 15 bases between. TCRdb reanalysed the RT-PCR reads using MiXCR and keeps one entry per CDR3 protein. The sample holds just over 300,000 distinct CDR3 sequences, approximately 21% seen once. This clonotype was seen many times. Its antigen remains unknown. The sequences come from PBMCs from blood, collected approximately 20 months after vaccination. This TCR came from a man between 50 and 69 years old who received an inactivated influenza vaccine. The genes are TRBV4-3 and TRBJ1-2; tentative D call: TRBD1 (6 bases). The CDR3 region is CASSQDHRRGGGYTF. The CDR3 DNA reads TGCGCCAGCAGCCAAGATCATCGCAGGGGTGGTGGCTACACCTTC.